The rows below give T cell receptor beta chains drawn from one sample of a study of blood T cell repertoires in COVID-19. The assay was immunoSEQ multiplex PCR, and TCRdb's table has in-frame clones only and misses some. The sample consists of under 200,000 clones, 82% of them appearing once. Sequencing was carried out using peripheral blood. The receptors stem from a woman aged 25 to 39 with acute or convalescent COVID-19. Each CDR3 is given with its conserved first and last residue. The D gene is left open where the match is weak. Rows may omit the clone size; those that give it use once, few, many or a size class.

J: TRBJ2-3; D: TRBD2; size: .; V: TRBV6-5; DNA: TGTGCCAGCAGACCCCCAGCGGGAGGCCCGGCTACGCAGTATTTT; CDR3: CASRPPAGGPATQYF
J: TRBJ1-4; D: TRBD1; size: .; V: TRBV4-2; DNA: TGTGCCAGCAGCCAAGATTGGGACAGTAATGAAAAACTGTTTTTT; CDR3: CASSQDWDSNEKLFF
J: TRBJ1-2; D: .; size: .; V: TRBV30; DNA: TGTGCCTGGCCTCGGGGGGGCTATGGCTACACCTTC; CDR3: CAWPRGGYGYTF
J: TRBJ2-7; D: .; size: .; V: TRBV5-6; DNA: TGTGCCAGCAGCTTGGCTGGAGTCTACGAGCAGTACTTC; CDR3: CASSLAGVYEQYF
J: TRBJ2-7; D: .; size: .; V: TRBV19; DNA: TGTGCCAGTAGTATAGCCAGGGGAGCCTACGAGCAGTACTTC; CDR3: CASSIARGAYEQYF
J: TRBJ2-1; D: .; size: .; V: TRBV10-1; DNA: TGCGCCAGCAGTGAGATGTGGAGTGAGCAGTTCTTC; CDR3: CASSEMWSEQFF
J: TRBJ1-5; D: .; size: .; V: TRBV27; DNA: TGTGCCAGCTCCCGGGGGGTAGGCAATCAGCCCCAGCATTTT; CDR3: CASSRGVGNQPQHF
J: TRBJ2-1; D: .; size: .; V: TRBV21-1; DNA: TGTGCCAGCAGCAAGAGCCCTATTAGCGGGACCCCCAATGAGCAGTTCTTC; CDR3: CASSKSPISGTPNEQFF
J: TRBJ1-1; D: .; size: .; V: TRBV6-2/TRBV6-3; DNA: TGTGCCAGCAGTTCTACAGGGCTGGGGACTGAAGCTTTCTTT; CDR3: CASSSTGLGTEAFF
J: TRBJ1-1; D: TRBD1; size: .; V: TRBV6-1; DNA: TGTGCCAGCAGTGAAGTGGCAGGGGGGAAGGTGAACACTGAAGCTTTCTTT; CDR3: CASSEVAGGKVNTEAFF
J: TRBJ2-5; D: .; size: .; V: TRBV5-5; DNA: TGTGCCAGCAGCCGAGCAGCAGCTTTGGTCAGGGTTGGAGAGACCCAGTACTTC; CDR3: CASSRAAALVRVGETQYF
J: TRBJ2-1; D: .; size: few; V: TRBV11-2; DNA: TGTGCCAGCAGCTTAGCGCGCAATGAGCAGTTCTTC; CDR3: CASSLARNEQFF
J: TRBJ2-1; D: .; size: .; V: TRBV7-2; DNA: TGTGCCAGCAGCCCACTTACCTACAATGAGCAGTTCTTC; CDR3: CASSPLTYNEQFF
J: TRBJ2-7; D: TRBD1; size: .; V: TRBV18; DNA: TGTGCCAGCTCACGGGACAGGAGCTCCTACGAGCAGTACTTC; CDR3: CASSRDRSSYEQYF
J: TRBJ2-3; D: TRBD2; size: .; V: TRBV6-4; DNA: TGTGCCAGCAGCCTTAGCGGGGACTCAGGAGGAACGCAGTATTTT; CDR3: CASSLSGDSGGTQYF
J: TRBJ2-1; D: .; size: .; V: TRBV28; DNA: TGTGCCAGCAGCACAATAACAGGGTCGAAGACTGAGCAGTTCTTC; CDR3: CASSTITGSKTEQFF
J: TRBJ1-1; D: .; size: .; V: TRBV11-3; DNA: TGTGCCAGCAGCTCCCGGGAGAACACTGAAGCTTTCTTT; CDR3: CASSSRENTEAFF
J: TRBJ1-6; D: .; size: .; V: TRBV7-8; DNA: TGTGCCAGCAGCTTAGGACTTGGGGGGTCACCCCTCCACTTT; CDR3: CASSLGLGGSPLHF
J: TRBJ1-2; D: .; size: .; V: TRBV7-9; DNA: TGTGCCAGCAGTGCCCCCCGGTATGGCTACACCTTC; CDR3: CASSAPRYGYTF
J: TRBJ2-5; D: TRBD2; size: .; V: TRBV30; DNA: TGTGCCTGGTCGCAATTCCACTCCGGGACTACGCTTGAGACCCAGTACTTC; CDR3: CAWSQFHSGTTLETQYF
J: TRBJ1-4; D: TRBD1; size: .; V: TRBV9; DNA: TGTGCCAGCAGCGCGTACAGGGGGTACGGGGAAAAACTGTTTTTT; CDR3: CASSAYRGYGEKLFF
J: TRBJ1-2; D: TRBD1; size: .; V: TRBV5-1; DNA: TGCGCCAGCAGAGAGGGCAGGGGGCTTAAGGAAGGCTACACCTTC; CDR3: CASREGRGLKEGYTF
J: TRBJ1-2; D: TRBD1; size: .; V: TRBV7-9; DNA: TGTGCCAGCAGCCTCGGGACAGGGGCTTTGGGAGGCTACACCTTC; CDR3: CASSLGTGALGGYTF
J: TRBJ2-1; D: TRBD2; size: .; V: TRBV15; DNA: TGTGCCACCAGCAGAGACCCGAGGAGGACTAGCGGGAGGAATGAGCAGTTCTTC; CDR3: CATSRDPRRTSGRNEQFF
J: TRBJ2-3; D: TRBD2; size: few; V: TRBV30; DNA: TGTGCCTGGAGTGTGAAAGCGGGGGCAACAGATACGCAGTATTTT; CDR3: CAWSVKAGATDTQYF
J: TRBJ1-1; D: .; size: .; V: TRBV11-2; DNA: TGTGCCAGCAGCTTAGAACGGGTCGGGAACACTGAAGCTTTCTTT; CDR3: CASSLERVGNTEAFF
J: TRBJ1-2; D: TRBD1; size: once; V: TRBV5-6; DNA: TGTGCCAGCACCCATTTAGGGGGCTGGGGCTACACCTTC; CDR3: CASTHLGGWGYTF
J: TRBJ2-3; D: TRBD2; size: .; V: TRBV4-3; DNA: TGCGCCAGCAGCCAGCGAGCGGGAGGCACAGATACGCAGTATTTT; CDR3: CASSQRAGGTDTQYF
J: TRBJ2-2; D: TRBD2; size: .; V: TRBV4-3; DNA: TGCGCCAGCAGTGAGGAGGGACTAGCGGGGGGGACCGGGGAGCTGTTTTTT; CDR3: CASSEEGLAGGTGELFF
J: TRBJ2-3; D: .; size: .; V: TRBV28; DNA: TGTGCCACCCGGACTATACCCGCGGATACGCAGTATTTT; CDR3: CATRTIPADTQYF
J: TRBJ2-7; D: TRBD1; size: .; V: TRBV28; DNA: TGTGCCAGCAGTTTTCGACAGGGCCTACTAACATCCCCTCCCTCCTACGAGCAGTACTTC; CDR3: CASSFRQGLLTSPPSYEQYF
J: TRBJ2-5; D: TRBD1; size: .; V: TRBV5-8; DNA: TGTGCCAGCAGCCTCTGGACAGGGGGAGAGACCCAGTACTTC; CDR3: CASSLWTGGETQYF
J: TRBJ2-3; D: .; size: .; V: TRBV6-5; DNA: TGTGCCAGCAGTCCAGGGGGGCGAGCAGATACGCAGTATTTT; CDR3: CASSPGGRADTQYF
J: TRBJ2-7; D: TRBD2; size: .; V: TRBV19; DNA: TGTGCCAGTAGTATATCCGGACTAGCGGGCGAGCAGTACTTC; CDR3: CASSISGLAGEQYF
J: TRBJ1-5; D: .; size: .; V: TRBV3-1/TRBV3-2; DNA: TGTGCCAGCAGCCAGGGGGCTGGCAATCAGCCCCAGCATTTT; CDR3: CASSQGAGNQPQHF
J: TRBJ2-4; D: .; size: .; V: TRBV28; DNA: TGTGCCAGCAGTTTTAGGACACCAATAGCCAAAAACATTCAGTACTTC; CDR3: CASSFRTPIAKNIQYF
J: TRBJ1-6; D: TRBD1; size: .; V: TRBV19; DNA: TGTGCCAGTAGTCCCAGGACAGGATATAATTCACCCCTCCACTTT; CDR3: CASSPRTGYNSPLHF
J: TRBJ1-2; D: .; size: .; V: TRBV7-2; DNA: TGTGCCAGCAGCTTTTCGGGTGGCTACACCTTC; CDR3: CASSFSGGYTF
J: TRBJ2-1; D: .; size: .; V: TRBV5-1; DNA: TGCGCCAGCAGCTTGCCCTCTCTGAATGAGCAGTTCTTC; CDR3: CASSLPSLNEQFF
J: TRBJ1-2; D: TRBD1; size: .; V: TRBV19; DNA: TGTGCCAGTAGATCCGGGACAGGGTGGAGGGATGGCTACACCTTC; CDR3: CASRSGTGWRDGYTF
J: TRBJ1-4; D: TRBD1; size: .; V: TRBV28; DNA: TGTGCCAGCAGTTTAATGTTCGGGACAGATAATGAAAAACTGTTTTTT; CDR3: CASSLMFGTDNEKLFF
J: TRBJ2-1; D: .; size: few; V: TRBV7-2; DNA: TGTGCCAGCAGTTTGAGTAGAGTCGATGAGCAGTTCTTC; CDR3: CASSLSRVDEQFF
J: TRBJ2-6; D: .; size: .; V: TRBV4-2; DNA: TGTGCCAGCAGCCAAGATATCCCGAGCTCTGGGGCCAACGTCCTGACTTTC; CDR3: CASSQDIPSSGANVLTF
J: TRBJ1-2; D: .; size: once; V: TRBV6-7; DNA: TGTGCCAGCAGTTACCCGGCCCCTAGGGGCTACACCTTC; CDR3: CASSYPAPRGYTF
J: TRBJ2-2; D: .; size: .; V: TRBV28; DNA: TGTGCCAGCAGTTTAGGCGGGGTGAACACCGGGGAGCTGTTTTTT; CDR3: CASSLGGVNTGELFF
J: TRBJ2-7; D: .; size: few; V: TRBV9; DNA: TGTGCCAGCAGCATCAGGGTCGGAGCGTACGAGCAGTACTTC; CDR3: CASSIRVGAYEQYF
J: TRBJ1-2; D: TRBD1; size: .; V: TRBV3-1/TRBV3-2; DNA: TGTGCCAGCAGTCCGACAGGGAATGTTGGCTACACCTTC; CDR3: CASSPTGNVGYTF
J: TRBJ1-6; D: TRBD1; size: .; V: TRBV13; DNA: TGTGCCAGCAGCCTAGGGACAGGCTCCTATAATTCACCCCTCCACTTT; CDR3: CASSLGTGSYNSPLHF
J: TRBJ1-3; D: .; size: .; V: TRBV5-8; DNA: TGTGCCAGCAGCTTGTTCCAGTTCTCTGGAAACACCATATATTTT; CDR3: CASSLFQFSGNTIYF
J: TRBJ2-7; D: TRBD2; size: .; V: TRBV27; DNA: TGTGCCAGCAGTTTATCGGCTAGCGGAGCCTACGAGCAGTACTTC; CDR3: CASSLSASGAYEQYF
J: TRBJ2-7; D: TRBD1; size: .; V: TRBV19; DNA: TGTGCCAGTAGTATCCAGGGGGCGACAAGATCCGAGCAGTACTTC; CDR3: CASSIQGATRSEQYF
J: TRBJ2-7; D: TRBD1; size: .; V: TRBV5-4; DNA: TGTGCCAGCAGACCCACCGGGACAGGGCTAAACGAGCAGTACTTC; CDR3: CASRPTGTGLNEQYF
J: TRBJ1-4; D: .; size: .; V: TRBV6-2/TRBV6-3; DNA: TGTGCCAGCAGTCCCCTAGGAGCAACTAATGAAAAACTGTTTTTT; CDR3: CASSPLGATNEKLFF
J: TRBJ2-5; D: .; size: .; V: TRBV6-2/TRBV6-3; DNA: TGTGCCAGCAGTCTTGCGGGGTCCACGGGGGAGACCCAGTACTTC; CDR3: CASSLAGSTGETQYF